This is a list of T cell receptor beta chains from one sample in a study of blood T cell repertoires in COVID-19. The table came from immunoSEQ multiplex PCR; TCRdb's copy has only in-frame clones and leaves some out. The sample consists of 150,000 or so clones, about 80% of them appearing once. Sequenced input: PBMCs or T cells enriched from blood (not recorded which). These receptor sequences come from a woman aged 50 to 60 who had recovered from COVID-19. CDR3s include the opening cysteine and the closing phenylalanine or tryptophan. A D gene is named only where the DNA matches it firmly. For some rows the clone size is stated as once, few or many, or as a class when expanded; others skip it.

J | V | D | size | DNA | CDR3
TRBJ2-3 | TRBV28 | - | few | TGTGCCAGCACCTTGAGGGGCGGGGTAACAGATACGCAGTATTTT | CASTLRGGVTDTQYF
TRBJ2-7 | TRBV27 | - | - | TGTGCCAGCAGCATAAGAGCGGGCACCGCCTACGAGCAGTACTTC | CASSIRAGTAYEQYF
TRBJ2-1 | TRBV20-1 | TRBD2 | - | TGCAGTGCCAGTACCACTAGCGGGAGAGTCAATGAGCAGTTCTTC | CSASTTSGRVNEQFF
TRBJ1-5 | TRBV19 | - | - | TGTGCCAGTAGTCCATTGGGGAGGGGCCCTGTTTCCAATTTT | CASSPLGRGPVSNF
TRBJ2-2 | TRBV23-1 | TRBD1 | - | TGCGCCAGCATCCGGACAGGGGGAGCGAACACCGGGGAGCTGTTTTTT | CASIRTGGANTGELFF
TRBJ2-7 | TRBV13 | - | - | TGTGCCAGCAGCTACCTAAGCAACCTTGAAGACTTC | CASSYLSNLEDF
TRBJ1-3 | TRBV5-6 | - | - | TGTGCCAGCAGCCCGGACATGGCTGGAAACACCATATATTTT | CASSPDMAGNTIYF
TRBJ1-4 | TRBV7-8 | TRBD1 | - | TGTGCCAGCAGCTTAGCTAGGGACAGGGATGAAAAACTGTTTTTT | CASSLARDRDEKLFF
TRBJ2-3 | TRBV19 | - | - | TGTGCCAGTTCCTTGATCGCGCCCCCAGATACGCAGTATTTT | CASSLIAPPDTQYF
TRBJ1-3 | TRBV6-5 | - | - | TGTGCCAGCAGTTACTCGAGTTCAAACTCTGGAAACACCATATATTTT | CASSYSSSNSGNTIYF
TRBJ1-2 | TRBV4-1 | - | - | TGCGCCAGCAGCCAGGGTTTGAGGGACTATGGCTACACCTTC | CASSQGLRDYGYTF
TRBJ2-5 | TRBV9 | TRBD2 | once | TGTGCCAGCAGCGTCAGCGGGGGGGCCTTCGTGGAGACCCAGTACTTC | CASSVSGGAFVETQYF
TRBJ2-7 | TRBV7-9 | - | - | TGTGCCAGCAACCCGCGGAGCTCCTACGAGCAGTACTTC | CASNPRSSYEQYF
TRBJ2-1 | TRBV7-3 | TRBD2 | - | TGTGCCAGCAGCTTAAAGCCAGCGGGAGCACTCTTGGGCTCCTACAATGAGCAGTTCTTC | CASSLKPAGALLGSYNEQFF
TRBJ1-2 | TRBV25-1 | - | - | TGTGCCAGCAGTGTGACCAGGGGAACCTATGGCTACACCTTC | CASSVTRGTYGYTF
TRBJ2-7 | TRBV6-5 | - | many | TGTGCCAGCAGTTACGCGACAGGCTCCTCCTACGAGCAGTACTTC | CASSYATGSSYEQYF
TRBJ2-5 | TRBV7-9 | - | - | TGTGCCAGCAGCTCCCGAGAGACCCAGTACTTC | CASSSRETQYF
TRBJ2-7 | TRBV11-2 | - | - | TGTGCCAGCGGGGTAGCGAGAGGGTCCTACGAGCAGTACTTC | CASGVARGSYEQYF
TRBJ1-4 | TRBV4-1 | - | once | TGCGCCAGCAGCCAAGATGCGTTGGGTGAAGGGGCTGAGGAAAAACTGTTTTTT | CASSQDALGEGAEEKLFF
TRBJ1-3 | TRBV3-1/TRBV3-2 | - | - | TGTGCCAGCAGCCAAGACTGGCTAAACACCATATATTTT | CASSQDWLNTIYF
TRBJ1-3 | TRBV18 | TRBD1 | - | TGTGCCAGCTCGAGACAGGGGGCAGACACCATATATTTT | CASSRQGADTIYF
TRBJ2-7 | TRBV27 | TRBD2 | - | TGTGCCAGCAGTTTATCCGGACTAGCGGCGTACGAGCAGTACTTC | CASSLSGLAAYEQYF
TRBJ1-2 | TRBV30 | TRBD1 | - | TGTGCCTCGTCCAGGGGGAACCATTATGGCTACACCTTC | CASSRGNHYGYTF
TRBJ1-1 | TRBV5-4 | - | - | TGTGCCAGCCAGAGTGGGGCGGGATATGAAGCTTTCTTT | CASQSGAGYEAFF
TRBJ2-3 | TRBV7-9 | - | - | TGTGCCAGCAGCTTCGGTTACACAGATACGCAGTATTTT | CASSFGYTDTQYF
TRBJ2-5 | TRBV11-3 | TRBD2 | - | TGTGCCAGCAGCTCCCCCTCTAGCGGGGTCCTGACGTGGGAGACCCAGTACTTC | CASSSPSSGVLTWETQYF
TRBJ1-1 | TRBV7-8 | TRBD1 | - | TGTGCCAGCAGCCTAGCGTCGCACAGGGGGGCTGAAGCTTTCTTT | CASSLASHRGAEAFF
TRBJ2-3 | TRBV24-1 | - | - | TGTGCCACCAGTGACCGGAGGGGAGATACGCAGTATTTT | CATSDRRGDTQYF
TRBJ1-3 | TRBV27 | - | - | TGTGCCAGCAGACTGAACTCTGGAAACACCATATATTTT | CASRLNSGNTIYF
TRBJ1-1 | TRBV6-5 | - | - | TGTGCCAGCAAGGGAGGGGGGGAGATGACTGAAGCTTTCTTT | CASKGGGEMTEAFF
TRBJ1-4 | TRBV19 | TRBD1 | - | TGTGCCAGTAGTCACAACGGAAATCGGAACAGGGGGCTGGGTGAAAAACTGTTTTTT | CASSHNGNRNRGLGEKLFF
TRBJ2-1 | TRBV2 | - | - | TGTGCCAGCCATTGGGGCGGGAAGGGAGGTGAGCAGTTCTTC | CASHWGGKGGEQFF
TRBJ2-7 | TRBV11-3 | - | - | TGTGCCAGCAGCTTAGGAAGGTCGCGGGCAGATGAGCAGTACTTC | CASSLGRSRADEQYF
TRBJ2-2 | TRBV10-3 | - | - | TGTGCCATACCCCGGGCGGGGGCCCTCACCGGGGAGCTGTTTTTT | CAIPRAGALTGELFF
TRBJ1-2 | TRBV9 | - | - | TGTGCCAGCAGCGGTGGGTCAGGGCACTCCTATGGCTACACCTTC | CASSGGSGHSYGYTF
TRBJ2-3 | TRBV9 | - | - | TGTGCCAGCAGCCCCCATCGGGATACGCAGTATTTT | CASSPHRDTQYF
TRBJ1-1 | TRBV29-1 | - | few | TGCAGCGTTGTCGGGGTGGCAGCTTTCTTT | CSVVGVAAFF
TRBJ2-5 | TRBV3-1/TRBV3-2 | - | few | TGTGCCAGCAGCCAAGTAACGGTCGCGGGGGAGACCCAGTACTTC | CASSQVTVAGETQYF
TRBJ1-1 | TRBV19 | - | - | TGTGCCAGTAGTCCACCGGCGGGGGCGCGGACTGAAGCTTTCTTT | CASSPPAGARTEAFF
TRBJ1-5 | TRBV28 | TRBD1 | - | TGTGCCAGCAGTACCACAGGGGGCGGGAGCAATCAGCCCCAGCATTTT | CASSTTGGGSNQPQHF
TRBJ2-1 | TRBV6-2/TRBV6-3 | TRBD2 | - | TGTGCCAGCAGTTACTCGGGACTAGCTTACAATGAGCAGTTCTTC | CASSYSGLAYNEQFF
TRBJ2-5 | TRBV19 | TRBD1 | - | TGTGCCACTGGGACAGGGGGAACGACCCAGTACTTC | CATGTGGTTQYF
TRBJ1-6 | TRBV21-1 | - | - | TGTGCCAGCAGCGCAGACAGGGGGCTGAATTCACCCCTCCACTTT | CASSADRGLNSPLHF
TRBJ2-1 | TRBV3-1/TRBV3-2 | TRBD2 | once | TGTGCCAGCAGCCAAGATAGTGGGACTAGCGGCGACAATGAGCAGTTCTTC | CASSQDSGTSGDNEQFF
TRBJ2-7 | TRBV10-3 | - | - | TGTGCCATCACCCGAGCTAGCCCAGAGACATCCTACGAGCAGTACTTC | CAITRASPETSYEQYF
TRBJ2-7 | TRBV10-1 | TRBD1 | - | TGCGCCAGCAGTAGTCAGACGGGACAGGGCGAGCAGTACTTC | CASSSQTGQGEQYF
TRBJ2-7 | TRBV5-1 | TRBD2 | - | TGCGCCAGCAGCTTGGCCGGGCGGGGGTCCAACGCTGAGCAGTACTTC | CASSLAGRGSNAEQYF
TRBJ2-7 | TRBV27 | - | many | TGTGCCAGCAGTTTCAGAGGTCGGGGCTACGAGCAGTACTTC | CASSFRGRGYEQYF
TRBJ1-4 | TRBV13 | - | - | TGTGCCAGCAGCTTGTTCAGGGAAGGTGAAAAACTGTTTTTT | CASSLFREGEKLFF
TRBJ1-6 | TRBV30 | TRBD1 | few | TGTGCCTGGAGCGGAGGACAGGGTGGCTCACCCCTCCACTTT | CAWSGGQGGSPLHF
TRBJ2-6 | TRBV5-4 | - | once | TGTGCCAGCAGCCCTGGGCGGGTGTCTACTGCCAACGTCCTGACTTTC | CASSPGRVSTANVLTF